The clone carrying this T cell receptor beta chain was detected only a few times. Its target is unknown. This sample is drawn from a study of T cell responses to AZD1222 COVID-19 vaccine. CDR1 and CDR2 from the germline V gene are LGHNA and YSLEER. This CDR3 comprises 17 residues. Trimming removed 1 base from V and 2 bases from J, with 15 bases in between. Study-wide results and limits: Sampling captured repertoires only after the peak T cell response. Baseline seropositivity occurred in only 5 to 7 AZD1222 recipients.

Data came from immunoSEQ multiplex PCR; TCRdb stores just in-frame clones and leaves some out. In the table there are about 120,000 clones, approximately 90% of which are singletons. The origin of this receptor is an adult in good health. Sequencing used peripheral blood, obtained on day 0 of AZD1222 vaccination. The chain links TRBV4-3 to TRBJ1-5, with a tentative D call TRBD1 (6 bases). The CDR3 spells CASSQGEDSGGNQPQHF. The CDR3 DNA reads TGCGCCAGCAGCCAAGGGGAGGACAGCGGAGGCAATCAGCCCCAGCATTTT.